The source of this TCR beta chain is a study of blood T cell repertoires in COVID-19. Study-level background: The United States, Italy and Spain supplied acute and convalescent COVID-19 samples. T cells, B-cell-depleted T cells, or PBMCs supplied cDNA or gDNA.

In germline, CDR1 is WSHSY, CDR2 SAAADI. CDR3 length: 14 amino acids. Between the trimmed V and J ends, which lost 11 bases and 2 bases, there was a span of 19 bases. The table lists this clone with a few counts. In the original workflow: By means of reference gene primer amplification, nucleated cell counts were estimated. Assay used: immunoSEQ multiplex PCR; TCRdb lists only in-frame clones, some missing. V and J calls and clone size are as listed in that table; D and trimming were resolved from the DNA. The sample yields about 410,000 clones, roughly 90% seen once. The material sequenced was peripheral blood. This chain links TRBV10-2 with TRBJ2-7; D unresolved. The TCR comes from a woman in her twenties or thirties with active or convalescent COVID-19. The CDR3 DNA follows: TGCGCCGTAGGAGACGGTAAAAACACCTACGAGCAGTACTTC. Translating gives CAVGDGKNTYEQYF.